Given below is one TCR beta chain in context. Its antigen remains unidentified. The junction had 7 bases not matched to a gene; V was cut back by 5 bases and J by 4 bases. Per the germline V gene, CDR1 is LNHDA and CDR2 is SQIVND (reference sequence). The length of the CDR3 is 14 residues. This specimen belongs to a study of cytomegalovirus exposure and HLA in healthy donors. Profiled with immunoSEQ multiplex PCR; TCRdb holds only in-frame clones, not every one. The sample consists of around 34,000 clones, 80% to 95% of them appearing once. Study-wide results and caveats: Among the CMV-associated chains, three were confirmed in vitro as specific for CMV antigens. Subsequent analysis revealed that first-cohort TCR clusters tended to co-occur in the 120 validation repertoires. Cytomegalovirus status was reportedly diagnosed by the classifier with high specificity and sensitivity. The study listed approximately 170 cytomegalovirus-associated TCR beta chains.

The origin of this receptor is a man aged 18-30 years in good health and CMV-seronegative. Sequences were obtained from PBMCs. The chain couples TRBV19 to TRBJ2-7; 8 nucleotides line up with TRBD1. CDR3: CASSPQTGEYEQYF. As DNA, the CDR3 is TGTGCCAGTAGTCCCCAGACAGGGGAGTACGAGCAGTACTTC.